This T cell receptor beta chain was sequenced for a study of vaccination and CD4 T cells after COVID-19. Whole-study context: SARS-CoV-2 positivity in convalescent patients was established by nasal swab PCR; fewer than 10 had mild and one severe disease. General study points: The study found that a median about 90% of reactive clones in convalescent patients appeared only post-vaccination.

Sequencing of cultured CD4+ T cell DNA used the Oncomine TCR Beta short-read assay. From CD4+ T cells that had been cultured, genomic DNA was extracted. One entry per CDR3 protein, called by TCRdb with MiXCR from the PCR reads. The table lists about 15,000 distinct CDR3 sequences, over 45% of them singletons, with over 13% in the top ten. The treatment: roughly 11-day PBMC culture with coronavirus spike peptide pools or control peptides (ViraFEST assay). Via ViraFEST, peptide pools expanded antigen-specific T cells before TCR sequencing. Comments on this clonotype: Its matching antigen is unknown.

The CDR3 consists of 14 residues. V was clipped by 0 bases and J by 6 bases, with 8 bases between them. CDR1 and CDR2 from the germline V gene are SEHNR and FQNEAQ (reference sequence). This TCR came from a human donor who had recovered from COVID-19. The V gene is TRBV7-9, the J gene TRBJ2-2; the D is unclear. Sample: CD4+ T cells from blood, cultured in vitro. The CDR3 here is CASSLAMVAGELFF. CDR3 nucleotides: TGTGCCAGCAGCTTAGCGATGGTTGCCGGGGAGCTGTTTTTT.